Listed here are 10 T cell receptor beta chains from one sample, sequenced in a study of T cells in Graves' hyperthyroidism and ophthalmopathy. The CDR3 regions of TCR beta were amplified from RNA transcripts. The HTBI primer set drove a first-round RT-PCR of the TCR CDR3. In TCRdb, the multiplex PCR reads were re-called with MiXCR into one record per CDR3 protein. This sample has some 400,000 distinct CDR3 sequences; 13% occur once, and the top ten carry about 20%. Sequencing was performed on blood. The source of these receptors is a man younger than 40 with Graves' hyperthyroidism that later progressed to Graves' ophthalmopathy.

This clonotype was observed at least ten times. The rearrangement uses TRBV6-1 and TRBJ2-3; either TRBD1 or TRBD2 may supply D (5 bases each). Trimming removed 3 bases from V and 1 base from J, with 8 bases in between. Germline V gene data show CDR1 as MNHNS and CDR2 as SASEGT. The CDR3 runs to 14 residues. The CDR3 protein is CASSEGPGTDTQYF. The CDR3, as DNA: TGTGCCAGCAGTGAGGGACCCGGCACAGATACGCAGTATTTT.

This clonotype came up many times. The gene calls are TRBV27 and TRBJ1-6; TRBD1 matches 10 bases. CDR1 and CDR2 (germline): MNHEY, SMNVEV (reference sequence). V was clipped by 5 bases and J by 10 bases; unmatched bases: 5. This CDR3 comprises 14 residues. The CDR3 coding sequence is TGTGCCAGCAGTCCAGACAGGGGGCAATCACCCCTCCACTTT. Protein sequence: CASSPDRGQSPLHF.

In its sample, this clonotype was seen many times. The chain has TRBV2 and TRBJ2-5; D ambiguous. The CDR3 is made up of 10 amino acids. In germline, CDR1 is SNHLY, CDR2 FYNNEI. V was shortened by 10 bases and J by 1 base, with 4 bases between the two germline ends. DNA of the CDR3: TGTGCCACCCTCCAAGAGACCCAGTACTTC. This codes for CATLQETQYF.

This clonotype was seen a handful of times. The chain employs TRBV18 and TRBJ2-3; a weak D match, TRBD2 (6 bases). Germline V gene data show CDR1 as KGHSH and CDR2 as LQKENI. V lost 1 base to trimming and J lost 10 bases, with 24 bases between them. This CDR3 comprises 17 residues. In nucleotides, the CDR3 is TGTGCCAGCTCACCACTTCCGGCAGTCACTACGGGGGTTGCGCAGTATTTT. Protein product: CASSPLPAVTTGVAQYF. Using reference TRBV18 and TRBJ2-3 for the parts outside the CDR3, the full variable domain is NAGVMQNPRHLVRRRGQEARLRCSPMKGHSHVYWYRQLPEEGLKFMVYLQKENIIDESGMPKERFSAEFPKEGPSILRIQQVVRGDSAAYFCASSPLPAVTTGVAQYFGPGTRLTVL.

There are many counts of this clonotype. This chain joins TRBV11-2 and TRBJ2-5; D may be TRBD1 or TRBD2 (5 bases each). Germline loops: CDR1 SGHAT, CDR2 FQNNGV. The CDR3 extends over 14 amino acids. Trimming took off 1 base at V and 5 bases at J, with 11 bases between the two ends. The CDR3 DNA is TGTGCCAGCAGCTTAGTCCCGGGGCTCGAGACCCAGTACTTC. This gives the protein CASSLVPGLETQYF.

In its sample, this clonotype was seen many times. The chain couples TRBV7-9 to TRBJ1-1; no firm D call. The CDR3 sequence is 12 residues long. Between the trimmed V and J ends, which lost 3 bases and 3 bases, there was a span of 5 bases. CDR1 and CDR2 from the germline V gene are SEHNR and FQNEAQ (reference sequence). The CDR3 is CASSLGYTEAFF. The CDR3 coding sequence is TGTGCCAGCAGCTTGGGATACACTGAAGCTTTCTTT.

This clonotype was recorded at least ten times. CDR3 bases: TGTGCCAGCAAAGGGACGGTTGGAAACACCATATATTTT. This sequence encodes CASKGTVGNTIYF. This sequence joins TRBV7-9 and TRBJ1-3, with D possibly TRBD1 on 5 matching bases. V was cut by 7 bases and J by 3 bases, with 10 bases left in between. In germline, CDR1 is SEHNR, CDR2 FQNEAQ (reference sequence). The length of the CDR3 is 13 residues.

This clonotype has a count of ten or more. This chain joins TRBV28 and TRBJ1-2; 8 bases match TRBD1. Germline V CDR1 and CDR2: MDHEN, SYDVKM. This CDR3 is 14 amino acids long. Losses at the gene ends were 7 bases for V and 5 bases for J; bases not matched to a gene: 9. This chain's CDR3 is CASTLGGQAYGYTF. CDR3 sequence (DNA): TGTGCCAGCACCTTAGGGGGACAGGCATATGGCTACACCTTC.

This rearrangement joins TRBV24-1 to TRBJ2-2; D call uncertain. V dropped 8 bases and J dropped 1 base, with 10 bases sitting between them. The CDR3 runs 14 residues. The germline V gene encodes CDR1 KGHDR and CDR2 SFDVKD. CDR3 region: CATKPSGNTGELFF. The CDR3 coding sequence is TGTGCCACCAAACCGTCAGGGAACACCGGGGAGCTGTTTTTT.

This clonotype was recorded a few times. The J gene is TRBJ1-1, the V gene TRBV9; D is undetermined. V was trimmed by 0 bases and J by 3 bases, leaving 6 bases between them. The CDR3 sequence is 13 residues long. From germline, CDR1 is SGDLS and CDR2 YYNGEE. The CDR3, as DNA: TGTGCCAGCAGCGTAGTAGGGCACACTGAAGCTTTCTTT. It translates to CASSVVGHTEAFF.